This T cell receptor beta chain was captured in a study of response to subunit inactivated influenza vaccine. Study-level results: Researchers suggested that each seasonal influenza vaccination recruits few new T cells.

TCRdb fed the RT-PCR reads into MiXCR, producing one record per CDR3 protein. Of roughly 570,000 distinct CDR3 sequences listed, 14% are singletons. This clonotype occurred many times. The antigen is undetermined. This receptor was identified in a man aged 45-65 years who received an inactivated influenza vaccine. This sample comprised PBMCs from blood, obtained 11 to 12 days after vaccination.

CDR3 in amino acids: CSVTPQGRSYEQYF. In nucleotides, the CDR3 is TGCAGCGTCACCCCGCAGGGTAGGTCCTACGAGCAGTACTTC. The V gene is TRBV29-1, the J gene TRBJ2-7, with D tentatively TRBD1 (5 bases). V gave up 6 bases and J gave up 1 base, with 16 bases separating them. Germline lookup yields CDR1 SQVTM and CDR2 ANQGSEA. The CDR3 loop spans 14 amino acids.